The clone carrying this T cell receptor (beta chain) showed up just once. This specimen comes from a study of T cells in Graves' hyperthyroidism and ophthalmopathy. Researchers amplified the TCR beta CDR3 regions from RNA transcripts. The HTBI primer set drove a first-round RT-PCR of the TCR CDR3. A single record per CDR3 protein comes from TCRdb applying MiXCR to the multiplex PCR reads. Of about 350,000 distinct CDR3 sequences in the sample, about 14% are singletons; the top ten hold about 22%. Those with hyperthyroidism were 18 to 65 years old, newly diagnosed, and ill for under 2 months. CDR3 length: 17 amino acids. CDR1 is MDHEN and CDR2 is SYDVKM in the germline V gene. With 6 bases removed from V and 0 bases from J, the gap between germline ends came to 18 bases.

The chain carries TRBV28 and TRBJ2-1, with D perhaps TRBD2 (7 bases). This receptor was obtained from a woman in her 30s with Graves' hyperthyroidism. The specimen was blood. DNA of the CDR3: TGTGCCAGCAGCCAAGGGAGGGGGGGTCCCTCCTACAATGAGCAGTTCTTC. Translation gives CASSQGRGGPSYNEQFF.